This T cell receptor beta chain emerged from a study of persistence of HIV-infected CD4 T cells. Study-wide context: A median of about eight years of suppressive ART preceded sampling.

With respect to this clone: Its specificity is not known.

Germline-derived CDR1 and CDR2 are KGHSH and LQKENI. V shed 1 base, J shed 2 bases, and the junction held 3 bases outside the gene matches. This CDR3 has 15 residues. Anti-CD3/anti-CD28 beads served as a nonspecific positive control stimulus. CD4+ T cells upregulating both CD40 ligand and CD69 were sorted as responding cells. Donors had undetectable plasma HIV-1 RNA, under 50 copies/mL, for 4+ years. PBMCs were depleted of CD8+ T cells before stimulation. The immunoSEQ assay was version 4, run in survey mode. Some clones are missing from TCRdb's copy, which holds only in-frame ones; the method was immunoSEQ multiplex PCR. Seen here are 40,000 to 55,000 clones, about nine tenths observed once, and the top ten hold more than 2.5%.

This chain connects TRBV18 to TRBJ2-5; the match to TRBD1 covers 8 bases. The source was CD4+ T cells sorted from PBMCs after approximately 20-hour stimulation, collected from a patient who received antiretroviral therapy. The sequence came from an adult woman with HIV who was CMV-seropositive. The DNA for the CDR3 is TGTGCCAGCTCACCACGGGACAGGAGACAAGAGACCCAGTACTTC. This encodes CASSPRDRRQETQYF. Combining the CDR3 with reference TRBV18 and TRBJ2-5 gives the whole variable domain NAGVMQNPRHLVRRRGQEARLRCSPMKGHSHVYWYRQLPEEGLKFMVYLQKENIIDESGMPKERFSAEFPKEGPSILRIQQVVRGDSAAYFCASSPRDRRQETQYFGPGTRLLVL.